Listed below are T cell receptor beta chains from one sample, sequenced in a study of blood T cell repertoires in COVID-19. Produced via immunoSEQ multiplex PCR; TCRdb's table is partial and in-frame only. Among some 120,000 clones, 70% to 90% were seen once, and the ten largest hold 2% to 2.5%. Sequenced input: peripheral blood. All receptors derive from a man aged 25 to 45 with acute or convalescent COVID-19. The CDR3 runs from the conserved cysteine through the conserved F or W. D genes are given only for firm matches. Size tells how often a clone was seen (once, few, many) or the class of an expanded clone, and some rows leave it out.

TRBV3-1/TRBV3-2,.,TRBJ2-5,TRBD1,TGTGCCAGCACCCACAGGGGAAGGGAGACCCAGTACTTC,CASTHRGRETQYF
TRBV19,once,TRBJ1-5,TRBD1,TGTGCCAGTAGTCCGGGACAGGGTGATCAGCCCCAGCATTTT,CASSPGQGDQPQHF
TRBV30,few,TRBJ2-1,TRBD2,TGTGCCTGGAGTGGATCTGGCGGGGGGAGCGATGAGCAGTTCTTC,CAWSGSGGGSDEQFF
TRBV2,once,TRBJ1-1,TRBD1,TGTGCCAGCAGTGCCCGGCAGGGGGTGGCTTTCTTT,CASSARQGVAFF
TRBV9,.,TRBJ2-1,TRBD2,TGTGCCAGCAGCTCCCGGGCTGGGCTAGCGGGGATTGGTGAGCAGTTCTTC,CASSSRAGLAGIGEQFF
TRBV5-1,few,TRBJ2-7,.,TGCGCCAGCAGCTTGACAGGAGCGGGCGAGCAGTACTTC,CASSLTGAGEQYF
TRBV12-3/TRBV12-4,few,TRBJ1-1,TRBD1,TGTGCCAGCAGCACCGGGACAGGGGGCAAAGCTTTCTTT,CASSTGTGGKAFF
TRBV6-5,.,TRBJ1-5,.,TGTGCCAGCAACCAACAGGGCCCGGGGCAGCCCCAGCATTTT,CASNQQGPGQPQHF
TRBV5-4,.,TRBJ1-4,.,TGTGCCAGCAGCGGCTCGGGACACCTTAATGAAAAACTGTTTTTT,CASSGSGHLNEKLFF
TRBV2,.,TRBJ1-2,.,TGTGCCAGCAGCTTCAGTTTGAACTATGGCTACACCTTC,CASSFSLNYGYTF
TRBV14,.,TRBJ2-1,TRBD2,TGTGCCAGCAGCCCGTTACTAGCGGGGGGCGATGAGCAGTTCTTC,CASSPLLAGGDEQFF
TRBV9,.,TRBJ2-1,TRBD1,TGTGCCAGCAGCTTACAGGGGCCATCCTACAATGAGCAGTTCTTC,CASSLQGPSYNEQFF
TRBV5-1,.,TRBJ1-5,TRBD1,TGCGCCAGCGGGGGGCTCCGGGACAGGGATGGGTACGGGCCCCAGCATTTT,CASGGLRDRDGYGPQHF
TRBV4-2,.,TRBJ2-7,TRBD2,TGTGCCAGCAGCCAAGTGGGGACTAGCGGGCTACCCTACGAGCAGTACTTC,CASSQVGTSGLPYEQYF
TRBV2,.,TRBJ2-1,TRBD2,TGTGCCAGCAGGCTTCTCGGACTAGCGGGGGACAGAGATGAGCAGTTCTTC,CASRLLGLAGDRDEQFF
TRBV5-5,.,TRBJ2-1,.,TGTGCCAGCAGCTTCGAAGGGGACAATGAGCAGTTCTTC,CASSFEGDNEQFF